The clone carrying this TCR beta chain was counted between two and nine times. Its antigen is as yet unknown. Use of 60 Vbeta and 13 Jbeta primers characterized the PCR. Under the authors' procedure: Around 10 million of the about 80 million unique TCR beta chains counted in a later analysis were shared. The assay was immunoSEQ multiplex PCR, and TCRdb's table has in-frame clones only and misses some. The V and J calls and clone size were taken over from that table, and D and trimming were inferred from the DNA. This sample has some 150,000 clones; roughly 81% occur once, and the top ten carry about 13%. The data were obtained in a study of cytomegalovirus exposure and HLA in healthy donors. Regarding the study as a whole: Several of the most significant clusters appeared linked to common viral pathogens, based on a later analysis.

The CDR3 is 13 amino acids. After removal of 1 base from V and 6 bases from J, the junction contained 3 bases not matched to a gene. From germline, CDR1 is WNHNN and CDR2 SYGVQD (reference sequence). Sequenced: PBMCs. The V gene is TRBV10-1, the J gene TRBJ2-7; 7 bases agree with TRBD2. The receptor comes from a woman aged 50 to 60 in good health and CMV-seronegative. CDR3 protein: CASSEFPGGEQYF. The CDR3 DNA is TGCGCCAGCAGTGAGTTCCCGGGAGGCGAGCAGTACTTC.